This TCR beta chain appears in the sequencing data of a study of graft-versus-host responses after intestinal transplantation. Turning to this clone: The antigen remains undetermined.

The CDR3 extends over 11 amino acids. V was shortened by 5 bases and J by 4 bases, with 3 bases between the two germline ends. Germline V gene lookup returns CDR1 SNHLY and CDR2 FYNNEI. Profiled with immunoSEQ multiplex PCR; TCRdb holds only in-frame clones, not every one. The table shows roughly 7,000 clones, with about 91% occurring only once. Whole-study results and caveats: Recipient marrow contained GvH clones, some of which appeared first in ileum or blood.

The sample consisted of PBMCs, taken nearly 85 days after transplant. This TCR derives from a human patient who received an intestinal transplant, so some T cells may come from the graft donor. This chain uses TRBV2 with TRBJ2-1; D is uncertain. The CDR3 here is CASSMYNEQFF. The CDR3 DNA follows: TGTGCCAGCAGTATGTACAATGAGCAGTTCTTC.